The TCR beta chain described here comes from a study of tumor and adjacent non-tumor tissue in lung cancer. Study details: The cohort had 12 to 13 adenocarcinoma, a couple of squamous cell and 1 small cell patients.

The study, taken as a whole, reports: TCR diversity was significantly greater in tumor than normal lung tissue. In normal lung, the top 100 clones were significantly more dominant than in tumor.

This sample's RNA came from whole unsorted tissue. This non-tumor lung sample came from over 3 cm beyond the tumor edge. TCRbeta libraries were built with three rounds of nested PCR, modified from ARM-PCR. One entry per CDR3 protein results from TCRdb running MiXCR on the multiplex PCR reads. The profile shows some 80,000 distinct CDR3 sequences, just over 75% of them singletons. About this clonotype: What it binds is unknown. Germline is not matched at one junction end, which may reflect a read error.

Germline V lookup: CDR1 SQVTM, CDR2 ANQGSEA. This CDR3 is built from 14 residues. The receptor's source is a man between 65 and 79 years old with non-small cell lung cancer. The sample comprised distant non-tumor lung tissue. J is TRBJ2-1 and V is TRBV29-1; D call uncertain. The CDR3 DNA sequence: TGCACCGTTGAAGATTTTGGGGTGTACGATGAGCAGTTCTTC. This encodes CTVEDFGVYDEQFF.